The source of this T cell receptor beta chain is a study of CD8+ T cells in alopecia areata. Study-level results: The study found tofacitinib significantly decreased scalp clonality and expanded CD8+ clones among the top 100.

There are many counts of this clone. Its antigen is undetermined. The sequencing template was cDNA reverse transcribed from extracted RNA. Assay used: immunoSEQ multiplex PCR; TCRdb lists only in-frame clones, some missing. The sample yields 150,000 to 200,000 clones, around 64% seen once. Treatment reported: oral pan-JAK inhibitor, 5-10 mg twice daily. Germline assignment: CDR1 SGHTA and CDR2 FQGNSA. Deletions cut 1 base from V and 0 bases from J, with 5 bases between. The CDR3 loop spans 14 amino acids. The receptor's source is a human donor with alopecia areata. The sample here was CD4+ T cells sorted from blood, taken around week 50, from a patient treated with tofacitinib. The chain carries TRBV7-2 and TRBJ2-3; D unclear. The CDR3 DNA reads TGTGCCAGCAGCTTAGTAGGGAGCACAGATACGCAGTATTTT. Translated, it gives CASSLVGSTDTQYF.